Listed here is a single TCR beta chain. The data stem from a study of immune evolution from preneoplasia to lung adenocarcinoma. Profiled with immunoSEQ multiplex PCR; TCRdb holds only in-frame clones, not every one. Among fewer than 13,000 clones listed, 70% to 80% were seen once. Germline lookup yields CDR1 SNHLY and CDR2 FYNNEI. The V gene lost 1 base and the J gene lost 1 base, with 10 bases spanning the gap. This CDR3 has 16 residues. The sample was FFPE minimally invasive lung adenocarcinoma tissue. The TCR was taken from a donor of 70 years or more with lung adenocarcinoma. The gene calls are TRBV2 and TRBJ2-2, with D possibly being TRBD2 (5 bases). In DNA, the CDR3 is TGTGCCAGCAGTGAAGTATCGGCGGGGAACACCGGGGAGCTGTTTTTT. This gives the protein CASSEVSAGNTGELFF.